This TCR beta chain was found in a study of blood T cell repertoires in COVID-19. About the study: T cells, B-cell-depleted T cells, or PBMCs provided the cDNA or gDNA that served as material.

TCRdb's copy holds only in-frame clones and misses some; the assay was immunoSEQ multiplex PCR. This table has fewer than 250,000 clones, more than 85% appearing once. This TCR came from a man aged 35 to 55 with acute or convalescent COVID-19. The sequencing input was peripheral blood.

The DNA of the CDR3 is TGTGCCAGCCGGGGTACAGTCTATGGCTACACCTTC. Translated, it gives CASRGTVYGYTF. This chain joins TRBV6-5 and TRBJ1-2; D gene uncertain. Germline CDR1 and CDR2: MNHEY and SVGAGI. Trimming shortened V by 8 bases and J by 4 bases, and 11 bases separated the two germline ends. The CDR3 runs 12 residues.